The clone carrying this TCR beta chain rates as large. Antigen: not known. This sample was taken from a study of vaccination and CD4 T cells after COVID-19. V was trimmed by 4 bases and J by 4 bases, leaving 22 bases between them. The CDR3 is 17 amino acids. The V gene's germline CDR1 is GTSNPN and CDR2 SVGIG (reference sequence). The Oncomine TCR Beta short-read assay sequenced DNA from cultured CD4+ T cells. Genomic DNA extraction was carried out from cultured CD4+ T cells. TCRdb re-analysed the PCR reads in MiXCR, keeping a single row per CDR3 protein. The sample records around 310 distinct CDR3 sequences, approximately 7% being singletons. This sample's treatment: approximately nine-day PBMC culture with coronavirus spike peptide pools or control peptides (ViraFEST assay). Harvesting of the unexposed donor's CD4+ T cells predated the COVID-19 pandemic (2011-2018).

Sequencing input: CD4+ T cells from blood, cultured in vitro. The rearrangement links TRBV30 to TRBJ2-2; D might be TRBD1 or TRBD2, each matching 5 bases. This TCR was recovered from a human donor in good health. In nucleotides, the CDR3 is TGTGCCTGGACCGACCTCCTCCCGGGACGACGCACCGGGGAGCTGTTTTTT. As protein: CAWTDLLPGRRTGELFF.